This T cell receptor (beta chain) was found in a study of tumor-infiltrating lymphocytes in localized non-small cell lung cancer. The CDR3 is 15 amino acids. The ends lost 5 bases at V and 1 base at J; junction bases unmatched: 7. Germline-derived CDR1 and CDR2 are SGHNT and YENEEA. Assay: immunoSEQ multiplex PCR; the TCRdb copy retains only in-frame clones and omits some. Found here are over 10,000 clones, approximately 71% of them singletons; the top ten hold 7%. This clone was observed once. The chain couples TRBV11-3 to TRBJ2-5; TRBD1 agrees at 7 bases. This receptor was taken from a human donor with non-small cell lung cancer. The specimen was lung tumor tissue. CDR3 sequence (DNA): TGTGCCAGCAGCCTAGGGGGCTACACCCAAGAGACCCAGTACTTC. Its protein product is CASSLGGYTQETQYF.